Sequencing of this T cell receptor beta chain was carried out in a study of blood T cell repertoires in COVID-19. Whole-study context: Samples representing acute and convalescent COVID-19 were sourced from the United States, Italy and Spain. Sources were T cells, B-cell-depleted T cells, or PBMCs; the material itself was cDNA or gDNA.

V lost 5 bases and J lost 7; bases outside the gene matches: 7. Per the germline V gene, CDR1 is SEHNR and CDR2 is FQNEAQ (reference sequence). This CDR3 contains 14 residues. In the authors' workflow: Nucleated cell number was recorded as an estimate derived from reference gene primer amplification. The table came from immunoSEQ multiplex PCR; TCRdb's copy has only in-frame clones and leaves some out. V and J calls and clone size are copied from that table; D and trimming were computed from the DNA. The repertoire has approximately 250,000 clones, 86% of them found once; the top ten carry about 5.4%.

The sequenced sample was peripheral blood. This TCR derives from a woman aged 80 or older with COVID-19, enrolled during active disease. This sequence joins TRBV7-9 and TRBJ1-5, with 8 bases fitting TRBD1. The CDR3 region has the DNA TGTGCCAGCAGCCAGGACAGGGAAGACCAGCCCCAGCATTTT. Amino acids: CASSQDREDQPQHF.